This passage covers 15 T cell receptor beta chains from one sample sequenced in a study of T cells in Graves' hyperthyroidism and ophthalmopathy. Researchers took RNA transcripts and amplified the TCR beta CDR3 regions from them. In the first-round RT-PCR of the TCR CDR3, the HTBI primer set was used. From the multiplex PCR reads, TCRdb called clonotypes with MiXCR, one entry per CDR3 protein. In the table there are roughly 200,000 distinct CDR3 sequences, about 15% of which are singletons. Sequencing input: blood. The source of these receptors is a woman between 45 and 65 years old with Graves' hyperthyroidism.

This clonotype was seen at least ten times. This chain uses TRBV20-1 with TRBJ2-2, with TRBD2 matching 14 bases. The CDR3 runs to 16 residues. Trimming removed 4 bases from V and 7 bases from J; junction bases left unmatched: 8. Germline loops: CDR1 DFQATT, CDR2 SNEGSKA (reference sequence). CDR3 bases: TGCAGTGCTACCCGGACTAGCGGGAGGCGGAGCGGGGAGCTGTTTTTT. As protein: CSATRTSGRRSGELFF.

This clonotype was found many times. The chain employs TRBV7-9 and TRBJ2-4, with D possibly TRBD1 on 5 matching bases. This CDR3 contains 14 residues. CDR1 SEHNR and CDR2 FQNEAQ come from the germline V gene (reference sequence). The V end was cut by 5 bases, the J end by 8 bases, with 16 bases between. CDR3 loop: CASSRQQGVDIQYF. CDR3 DNA: TGTGCCAGCAGCCGACAGCAGGGTGTGGACATTCAGTACTTC.

In regard to this clonotype: This may come from a read error, since a much larger clone is one base off. CDR3 residues: CAWSPGRGGELFF. The CDR3 DNA is TGTGCCTGGAGTCCAGGGCGTGGCGGGGAGCTGTTTTTT. The rearrangement joins TRBV30 to TRBJ2-2, with D perhaps matching TRBD1 (5 bases). Trimming cost V 2 bases and J 7 bases, with 11 bases left between them. In germline, CDR1 is GTSNPN, CDR2 SVGIG (reference sequence). CDR3 size: 13 residues.

This clonotype showed up many times. The V gene is TRBV12-3 or TRBV12-4, the J gene TRBJ1-3; maybe TRBD1 (6 bases). Trimming removed 0 bases at V and 4 bases at J, with 13 bases between. The CDR3 loop spans 16 amino acids. CDR3 protein: CASSLANRATGNTIYF. DNA of the CDR3: TGTGCCAGCAGTTTAGCGAACAGGGCGACAGGAAACACCATATATTTT.

This clonotype came up a few times. The V call is TRBV28, the J call TRBJ2-5, with D tentatively TRBD2 (5 bases). Germline V gene sequence: CDR1 MDHEN, CDR2 SYDVKM. The CDR3 contains 14 residues. Trimming took off 2 bases at V and 0 bases at J, with 7 bases between the two ends. CDR3 sequence reads: CASSLSGNQETQYF. The CDR3 nucleotides are TGTGCCAGCAGTTTAAGCGGAAACCAAGAGACCCAGTACTTC.

This clonotype has a count of ten or more. This chain connects TRBV28 to TRBJ1-2; TRBD1 is a possible D gene (5 bases). The germline gives CDR1 MDHEN, CDR2 SYDVKM. The CDR3 spans 15 residues. Trimming removed 6 bases from V and 2 bases from J, with 16 bases in between. CDR3 sequence: CASRPPSGGNYGYTF. Here the CDR3 DNA reads TGTGCCAGCAGACCCCCCTCCGGGGGGAACTATGGCTACACCTTC.

This clonotype was recorded at least ten times. This chain connects TRBV7-2 to TRBJ2-1, with 8 nucleotides matching TRBD1. The CDR3 contains 15 residues. V shed 5 bases and J 0 bases; nucleotides not matched to a gene: 3. The germline gives CDR1 SGHTA, CDR2 FQGNSA. The CDR3 DNA is TGTGCCAGCAGCCCGGACAGGGCCTCCTACAATGAGCAGTTCTTC. Protein: CASSPDRASYNEQFF.

This clonotype was observed at least ten times. The rearrangement links TRBV7-2 to TRBJ2-7; D is possibly TRBD2 (6 bases). This CDR3 comprises 15 residues. The germline V gene encodes CDR1 SGHTA and CDR2 FQGNSA. V was pared by 2 bases and J by 2 bases, with 13 bases between. The CDR3 loop is CASSLRFGGTYEQYF. The CDR3 nucleotides are TGTGCCAGCAGCTTAAGGTTTGGCGGGACCTACGAGCAGTACTTC.

Many counts were recorded for this clonotype. The chain has TRBV2 and TRBJ1-1; D unclear. V shed 4 bases and J shed 1 base, with 7 bases lying between them. Germline CDR1 and CDR2: SNHLY and FYNNEI. There are 13 residues in the CDR3. CDR3 sequence (DNA): TGTGCCAGCAGTGCTTCAGAGAACACTGAAGCTTTCTTT. Protein product: CASSASENTEAFF. Full variable domain (rest looked up from reference TRBV2 and TRBJ1-1): EPEVTQTPSHQVTQMGQEVILRCVPISNHLYFYWYRQILGQKVEFLVSFYNNEISEKSEIFDDQFSVERPDGSNFTLKIRSTKLEDSAMYFCASSASENTEAFFGQGTRLTVV.

This chain connects TRBV15 to TRBJ2-3; D ambiguous. Trimming stripped 1 base from V and 6 bases from J, with 8 bases between. Germline loops: CDR1 LNHNV, CDR2 YYDKDF (reference sequence). CDR3 length equals 13 residues. CDR3 nucleotide sequence: TGTGCCACCAGCAGAGGTGGAGTGGATACGCAGTATTTT. Its translation: CATSRGGVDTQYF.

This clonotype was observed many times. The rearrangement joins TRBV30 to TRBJ2-1; D is unclear. V was trimmed by 0 bases and J by 7 bases, leaving 7 bases between them. The CDR3 is made up of 12 amino acids. Germline V CDR1 and CDR2: GTSNPN, SVGIG (reference sequence). The CDR3 loop reads CAWSVRGNEQFF. CDR3 sequence (DNA): TGTGCCTGGAGTGTACGTGGAAATGAGCAGTTCTTC.

This clonotype occurred many times. The chain uses TRBV20-1 and TRBJ2-3, with 9 bases identical to TRBD2. Germline V gives CDR1 DFQATT, CDR2 SNEGSKA (reference sequence). With V trimmed by 3 bases and J by 2 bases, 6 bases remained unmatched. The CDR3 is 15 residues long. CDR3 in DNA: TGCAGTGCTAGGAGGCCTAGCGGGAACACAGATACGCAGTATTTT. Translating it yields CSARRPSGNTDTQYF.

V is TRBV11-1 and J is TRBJ2-1; 8 nucleotides agree with TRBD1. The CDR3 totals 16 residues. Germline-derived CDR1 and CDR2 are SGHAT and FQDESV (reference sequence). J was trimmed by 4 bases and V by 4 bases; bases with no gene match: 9. CDR3 sequence (DNA): TGTGCCAGCAGCTCTAGACAGGGGAGGATTTACAATGAGCAGTTCTTC. Residues: CASSSRQGRIYNEQFF.

This clonotype was found a few times. The genes are TRBV6-2 or TRBV6-3 and TRBJ2-1; D tentatively reads TRBD1 or TRBD2 (5 bases each). Trimming shortened V by 6 bases and J by 0 bases, and 15 bases separated the two germline ends. This CDR3 is 16 amino acids long. The germline V gene has CDR1 MNHEY and CDR2 SVGEGT. The CDR3 coding sequence is TGTGCCAGCAGACGCCTGGGACGAAACTCCTACAATGAGCAGTTCTTC. Translation: CASRRLGRNSYNEQFF.

V and J are TRBV12-3 or TRBV12-4 and TRBJ2-3; TRBD2 agrees at 7 bases. The V segment lost 6 bases and the J segment 4 bases; nucleotides outside the gene matches: 13. The length of the CDR3 is 16 residues. CDR3 in amino acids: CASSPLGGSRADTQYF. As DNA, the CDR3 is TGTGCCAGCAGCCCCTTGGGCGGGAGTCGCGCAGATACGCAGTATTTT.